This is a list of T cell receptor beta chains from one sample in a study of shared clonotypes between healthy human individuals. Data came from immunoSEQ multiplex PCR; TCRdb stores just in-frame clones and leaves some out. Of over a million clones listed, 70% to 80% are singletons. Sequenced input: memory CD4+ T cells from PBMCs. These receptor sequences come from a man younger than 35 in good health. Some clones in this sample may be carry-over from other donors' samples. Each CDR3 is given with its conserved first and last residue. The D gene is left open where the match is weak. Expanded clones are given a class, and other clones once, few, many or no size at all.

>NA|TRBV12-1|NA|TRBJ2-7
CASRTGTGIVYEQYF
TGTGCCAGCAGAACCGGGACAGGTATCGTCTACGAGCAGTACTTC
>TRBD1|TRBV27|NA|TRBJ2-7
CASSYAGTGSYEQYF
TGTGCCAGCAGTTACGCCGGGACAGGGTCTTACGAGCAGTACTTC
>NA|TRBV5-1|NA|TRBJ2-7
CASQGVGGYEQYF
TGCGCCAGCCAGGGCGTTGGGGGCTACGAGCAGTACTTC
>NA|TRBV6-4|NA|TRBJ2-1
CASRKEALYNEQFF
TGTGCCAGCAGGAAAGAGGCACTCTACAATGAGCAGTTCTTC
>TRBD2|TRBV5-6|NA|TRBJ2-7
CASSLGGLAIYEQYF
TGTGCCAGCAGCTTGGGGGGACTAGCGATCTACGAGCAGTACTTC
>NA|TRBV5-5|NA|TRBJ2-5
CASSLKAGIQETQYF
TGTGCCAGCAGCTTGAAGGCGGGAATTCAAGAGACCCAGTACTTC
>NA|TRBV7-9|once|TRBJ1-2
CASAALRGASYGYTF
TGTGCCAGCGCCGCCCTCCGAGGGGCGTCGTATGGCTACACCTTC
>TRBD2|TRBV7-9|NA|TRBJ2-3
CAGDIGTSGTDTQYF
TGTGCCGGCGATATCGGGACTAGCGGCACAGATACGCAGTATTTT
>TRBD2|TRBV4-2|NA|TRBJ2-7
CASSRRPSPTSGAYEQYF
TGTGCCAGCAGCCGAAGGCCCTCTCCGACTAGCGGGGCCTACGAGCAGTACTTC
>TRBD2|TRBV7-8|few|TRBJ2-1
CASSLARGRNNEQFF
TGTGCCAGCAGCTTAGCGCGCGGGAGAAACAATGAGCAGTTCTTC
>NA|TRBV7-3|NA|TRBJ2-3
CASSEDRVAGSDTQYF
TGTGCCAGCAGCGAGGACCGGGTGGCGGGTTCAGATACGCAGTATTTT
>NA|TRBV5-4|NA|TRBJ1-3
CASSLLMGAGGNTIYF
TGTGCCAGCAGCTTGCTTATGGGGGCAGGGGGAAACACCATATATTTT
>NA|TRBV21-1|NA|TRBJ2-3
CASSKRIGDSTDTQYF
TGTGCCAGCAGCAAACGGATCGGGGATAGCACAGATACGCAGTATTTT
>TRBD1|TRBV7-2|NA|TRBJ1-5
CASSLGTGGHQPQHF
TGTGCCAGCAGCTTAGGGACAGGGGGCCATCAGCCCCAGCATTTT
>TRBD1|TRBV7-6|once|TRBJ1-1
CASSDRAEQTEAFF
TGTGCCAGCAGCGACAGGGCCGAACAGACTGAAGCTTTCTTT
>NA|TRBV2|NA|TRBJ2-7
CASSLREYEQYF
TGTGCCAGCAGTCTCCGGGAGTACGAGCAGTACTTC
>NA|TRBV6-6|NA|TRBJ2-3
CASRDPPSTDTQYF
TGTGCCAGCAGAGACCCTCCTAGCACAGATACGCAGTATTTT
>NA|TRBV6-6|NA|TRBJ2-2
CASSLVRGELFF
TGTGCCAGCAGTCTAGTCCGGGGGGAGCTGTTTTTT
>NA|TRBV29-1|NA|TRBJ1-4
CSVAMLATNEKLFF
TGCAGCGTTGCTATGCTTGCAACTAATGAAAAACTGTTTTTT
>NA|TRBV7-8|few|TRBJ2-1
CASRPRRGSSYNEQFF
TGTGCCAGCAGACCACGACGGGGATCCTCCTACAATGAGCAGTTCTTC
>NA|TRBV5-1|NA|TRBJ2-5
CASSVQGPEETQYF
TGCGCCAGCAGCGTCCAGGGCCCCGAAGAGACCCAGTACTTC
>NA|TRBV27|NA|TRBJ1-1
CATKRSGNTEAFF
TGTGCCACCAAGCGTTCGGGGAACACTGAAGCTTTCTTT
>NA|TRBV2|few|TRBJ1-1
CASSEQTVNTEAFF
TGTGCCAGCAGTGAACAGACAGTGAACACTGAAGCTTTCTTT
>NA|TRBV27|NA|TRBJ2-1
CASSGWAGEQFF
TGTGCCAGCAGTGGATGGGCGGGGGAGCAGTTCTTC
>NA|TRBV6-1|many|TRBJ1-4
CATIGGTTGEKLFF
TGTGCCACCATAGGGGGGACAACTGGAGAAAAACTGTTTTTT
>NA|TRBV28|NA|TRBJ1-1
CASHLGTEAFF
TGTGCCAGCCATCTCGGAACTGAAGCTTTCTTT
>TRBD1|TRBV4-1|NA|TRBJ2-2
CASSQPTGGGRTGELFF
TGCGCCAGCAGCCAACCAACAGGGGGCGGAAGGACCGGGGAGCTGTTTTTT
>NA|TRBV5-6|NA|TRBJ2-1
CASSGRGLPNEQFF
TGTGCCAGCAGCGGCCGGGGGCTTCCCAATGAGCAGTTCTTC
>NA|TRBV9|once|TRBJ2-7
CASSGLSGYGEQYF
TGTGCCAGCAGCGGACTTAGTGGGTACGGCGAGCAGTACTTC